This TCR beta chain stems from a study of radiotherapy plus CTLA-4 blockade in lung cancer. Study overall: Among patients, about 20% showed objective responses, and approximately 31% had disease control. Overall study findings and caveats: After treatment with radiotherapy plus ipilimumab, TCR clones that came from the tumor expanded in blood. It was early blood T cell clone dynamics, with interferon-beta, that reportedly best predicted response.

Regarding this clone: The antigen is unknown.

V lost 0 bases and J lost 8; bases outside the gene matches: 5. CDR1 is MGHRA, CDR2 YSYEKL, per germline. The CDR3 length is 16 residues. TCRdb keeps only in-frame clones here, not all; method: immunoSEQ multiplex PCR. The sample records 60,000 or so clones, over 70% being singletons. The clonotype comes from a human donor with non-small cell lung cancer who had a partial response to radiotherapy plus ipilimumab. Sequencing was performed on peripheral blood, taken from a patient treated with radiotherapy plus ipilimumab. The chain has TRBV4-1 and TRBJ1-6, with 9 bases identical to TRBD1. CDR3 sequence: CASSQDSGTGHSPLHF. The CDR3 nucleotides read TGCGCCAGCAGCCAAGACTCCGGGACAGGGCATTCACCCCTCCACTTT.